These 27 T cell receptor beta chains were sequenced from one sample in a study of blood T cell repertoires in COVID-19. Produced via immunoSEQ multiplex PCR; TCRdb's table is partial and in-frame only. The sample records about 150,000 clones, 65% to 85% being singletons. Material: PBMCs or T cells enriched from blood (not recorded which). The receptor source for this set is a man aged 70-80 years who had been exposed to COVID-19.

This chain links TRBV27 with TRBJ2-1, with 11 bases identical to TRBD2. The CDR3 is made up of 15 amino acids. Germline-derived CDR1 and CDR2 are MNHEY and SMNVEV (reference sequence). Losses at the gene ends were 4 bases for V and 5 bases for J; bases not matched to a gene: 4. CDR3 DNA sequence: TGTGCCAGCAGTTCTCTAGCGGGAGGCGACAATGAGCAGTTCTTC. Translated, it gives CASSSLAGGDNEQFF.

This chain links TRBV12-3 or TRBV12-4 with TRBJ2-2; D is unclear. The CDR3 spans 13 residues. V shed 6 bases and J shed 1 base, with 6 bases lying between them. The CDR3 bases are TGTGCCAGCAGACCACAGAACACCGGGGAGCTGTTTTTT. This encodes CASRPQNTGELFF.

This chain joins TRBV7-2 and TRBJ2-1, with D hard to call. Germline CDR1 reads SGHTA; CDR2 reads FQGNSA. The CDR3 is 14 residues long. Trimming stripped 4 bases from V and 4 bases from J, with 11 bases between. The CDR3 reads CASSSAPRYNEQFF. The CDR3 bases are TGTGCCAGCAGCTCAGCACCGCGGTACAATGAGCAGTTCTTC.

CDR3 residues: CASSWITGEPEAFF. CDR3 DNA sequence: TGTGCCAGCAGCTGGATAACAGGGGAACCTGAAGCTTTCTTT. The chain carries TRBV5-6 and TRBJ1-1, with TRBD1 identical over 7 bases. In germline, CDR1 is SGHDT, CDR2 YYEEEE. CDR3 length equals 14 residues. V lost 3 bases and J lost 6; bases outside the gene matches: 8.

This clone was counted once. CDR3: CASTPGGPGNTIYF. As DNA, the CDR3 is TGTGCCAGCACCCCGGGGGGGCCCGGAAACACCATATATTTT. V is TRBV28 and J is TRBJ1-3; D may be TRBD1 (6 bases). V was shortened by 7 bases and J by 4 bases, with 14 bases between the two germline ends. The CDR3 spans 14 residues. Germline V gene data show CDR1 as MDHEN and CDR2 as SYDVKM.

This clone occurred once. The J gene is TRBJ2-3, the V gene TRBV6-5; D uncertain. V lost 6 bases and J lost 2, with 9 bases in between. Germline V gene sequence: CDR1 MNHEY, CDR2 SVGAGI. This CDR3 contains 13 residues. The CDR3 DNA reads as TGTGCCAGCAGCGCCGAGCCCACAGATACGCAGTATTTT. Protein product: CASSAEPTDTQYF.

The chain employs TRBV7-9 and TRBJ1-2; tentatively, D is TRBD1 (5 bases). V was clipped by 4 bases and J by 7 bases, with 7 bases between them. The CDR3 covers 11 residues. The germline V gene has CDR1 SEHNR and CDR2 FQNEAQ (reference sequence). CDR3 amino acids: CASSSTAGYTF. The CDR3 DNA reads as TGTGCCAGCAGCTCGACAGCTGGCTACACCTTC.

The chain couples TRBV19 to TRBJ2-4; TRBD1 aligns across 9 bases. J was trimmed by 0 bases and V by 1 base; bases with no gene match: 4. Germline assignment: CDR1 LNHDA and CDR2 SQIVND (reference sequence). The CDR3 loop spans 17 amino acids. CDR3 amino acids: CASSIGGTGRAKNIQYF. The CDR3 DNA is TGTGCCAGTAGTATAGGAGGGACAGGGCGAGCCAAAAACATTCAGTACTTC.

The chain couples TRBV28 to TRBJ1-1, with D possibly being TRBD1 (5 bases). Germline loops: CDR1 MDHEN, CDR2 SYDVKM. Trimming took off 7 bases at V and 5 bases at J, with 17 bases between the two ends. The CDR3 length is 14 residues. The CDR3 is CASIPVGGGTEAFF. The CDR3 DNA reads as TGTGCCAGCATCCCCGTCGGGGGGGGGACTGAAGCTTTCTTT.

The DNA for the CDR3 is TGTGCCAGCAATAAGGGACTAGATAGATCCAATGAGCAGTTCTTC. Its translation is CASNKGLDRSNEQFF. The chain is built from TRBV6-5 and TRBJ2-1; TRBD2 aligns across 8 bases. With 7 bases clipped from V and 6 bases from J, the junction kept 11 bases outside the gene matches. The length of the CDR3 is 15 residues. Looked up from germline, CDR1 is MNHEY and CDR2 is SVGAGI.

This clone was seen a single time. This rearrangement joins TRBV10-1 to TRBJ2-3, with 7 positions matching TRBD1. The CDR3 has 15 residues. Looked up from germline, CDR1 is WNHNN and CDR2 is SYGVQD (reference sequence). J lost 0 bases, V lost 5 bases, and 5 bases had no gene match. CDR3 protein: CASSSTGASTDTQYF. The CDR3 DNA follows: TGCGCCAGCAGTTCTACAGGGGCTAGCACAGATACGCAGTATTTT.

This chain links TRBV28 with TRBJ2-4, with a possible D match to TRBD1 (6 bases). Between the trimmed V and J ends, which lost 5 bases and 0 bases, there was a span of 14 bases. The CDR3 runs to 16 residues. In germline, CDR1 is MDHEN, CDR2 SYDVKM. The DNA of the CDR3 is TGTGCCAGCAGTCCCGGACAGACCGTAGCCAAAAACATTCAGTACTTC. Its protein product is CASSPGQTVAKNIQYF.

Only a few counts were recorded for this clone. The V and J genes are TRBV25-1 and TRBJ1-5, with D perhaps TRBD1 (6 bases). The CDR3 covers 15 residues. Germline V gives CDR1 MGHDK, CDR2 SYGVNS. V lost 1 base to trimming and J lost 5 bases, with 12 bases between them. DNA for the CDR3: TGTGCCAGCAGTGAATCAGGGGTGATGGATCAGCCCCAGCATTTT. This sequence encodes CASSESGVMDQPQHF.

This chain joins TRBV7-9 and TRBJ1-4, with D perhaps TRBD1 (5 bases). The CDR3 runs 14 residues. Germline lookup yields CDR1 SEHNR and CDR2 FQNEAQ (reference sequence). V was cut by 5 bases and J by 5 bases, with 12 bases left in between. CDR3: CASSIDSMNEKLFF. CDR3 sequence (DNA): TGTGCCAGCAGCATCGACAGTATGAATGAAAAACTGTTTTTT.

The chain recombines TRBV14 with TRBJ2-3; 9 bases align to TRBD2. This CDR3 is 17 amino acids long. Germline trimming cut 1 base from V and 3 bases from J; bases unmatched to any gene: 8. From germline, CDR1 is SGHDN and CDR2 FVKESK. The chain's CDR3 is CASSQAASGADTDTQYF. CDR3 nucleotides: TGTGCCAGCAGCCAAGCGGCTAGCGGGGCCGATACAGATACGCAGTATTTT.

Written as DNA, the CDR3 is TGCGCCAGCAGCGTCCGGGATGGGTTGAATACGCAGTATTTT. It codes for CASSVRDGLNTQYF. This rearrangement joins TRBV5-1 to TRBJ2-3, with a tentative D call TRBD2 (5 bases). Germline V gives CDR1 SGHRS, CDR2 YFSETQ. V lost 4 bases, J lost 7 bases, and 16 bases lay in between. The CDR3 runs 14 residues.

V and J are TRBV19 and TRBJ1-2; weak D call: TRBD1 (6 bases). Germline assignment: CDR1 LNHDA and CDR2 SQIVND (reference sequence). The CDR3 loop spans 12 amino acids. V gave up 8 bases and J gave up 4 bases, with 11 bases separating them. CDR3 in DNA: TGTGCCAGTCGAAAGGACAGCTATGGCTACACCTTC. It encodes CASRKDSYGYTF.

DNA of the CDR3: TGTGCCAGTAGTACCTCGGGACACCAGAATGAAAAACTGTTTTTT. Its translation: CASSTSGHQNEKLFF. The chain links TRBV19 to TRBJ1-4; tentatively, D is TRBD1 (6 bases). This CDR3 has 15 amino acids. Trimming took off 4 bases at V and 5 bases at J, with 14 bases between the two ends. Germline CDR1 and CDR2: LNHDA and SQIVND (reference sequence).

The V call is TRBV7-6, the J call TRBJ2-7; perhaps TRBD1 as D (6 bases). Trimming took 5 bases from V and 2 from J, leaving 13 bases between them. The germline gives CDR1 SGHVS, CDR2 FNYEAQ. CDR3 length: 14 amino acids. CDR3: CASSPRDMTYEQYF. The CDR3 DNA reads TGTGCCAGCAGCCCCCGGGACATGACCTACGAGCAGTACTTC.

The chain has TRBV6-5 and TRBJ1-2, with 7 bases aligning to TRBD1. The CDR3 is 11 amino acids. The trim removed 6 bases at V and 5 bases at J, leaving 0 bases unmatched. In germline, CDR1 is MNHEY, CDR2 SVGAGI. As DNA, the CDR3 is TGTGCCAGCAGACAGGGGTATGGCTACACCTTC. This translates into CASRQGYGYTF.

J is TRBJ1-4 and V is TRBV4-2; 8 bases agree with TRBD1. Germline V lookup: CDR1 LGHNA, CDR2 YNFKEQ. The CDR3 has 17 amino acids. Trimming at V came to 0 bases and at J to 7 bases, leaving 10 bases not matched to a gene. The CDR3 protein is CASSQERSAGGFEKLFF. Here the CDR3 DNA reads TGTGCCAGCAGCCAAGAAAGGTCGGCAGGGGGCTTTGAAAAACTGTTTTTT.

This clone occurred a few times. Other DNA sequences in the same sample also yield this CDR3. The chain carries TRBV6-5 and TRBJ1-2, with a tentative D call TRBD1 (5 bases). V was cut by 0 bases and J by 4 bases, with 9 bases left in between. The germline CDR1 and CDR2 sequences are MNHEY and SVGAGI. CDR3 length: 14 amino acids. CDR3 protein: CASSYSGLSYGYTF. The DNA of the CDR3 is TGTGCCAGCAGTTACTCGGGACTGAGCTATGGCTACACCTTC.

The chain employs TRBV3-1 (or the pseudogene TRBV3-2) and TRBJ2-7; 11 positions agree with TRBD2. Germline CDR1 is LGHDT and CDR2 is YNNKEL (reference sequence). This CDR3 has 16 residues. Trimming cost V 0 bases and J 4 bases; bases outside gene matches: 5. CDR3 nucleotide sequence: TGTGCCAGCAGCCAAGATCGACTAGCGGGGCAATACGAGCAGTACTTC. It translates to CASSQDRLAGQYEQYF.

This clone has only one observation. V and J are TRBV28 and TRBJ2-2; tentatively, D is TRBD2 (5 bases). Per the germline V gene, CDR1 is MDHEN and CDR2 is SYDVKM. Trimming stripped 6 bases from V and 8 bases from J, with 7 bases between. The CDR3 is 11 amino acids. CDR3 in amino acids: CASSGGGELFF. The CDR3 DNA is TGTGCCAGCAGCGGCGGGGGGGAGCTGTTTTTT.

This clone was counted only a few times. This rearrangement joins TRBV27 to TRBJ2-7; the D gene is possibly TRBD2 (5 bases). Trimming removed 2 bases from V and 6 bases from J, with 11 bases in between. Germline V gene sequence: CDR1 MNHEY, CDR2 SMNVEV (reference sequence). CDR3 length equals 13 residues. The CDR3 DNA follows: TGTGCCAGCAGTTTACAGGTTCGGGGCGAGCAGTACTTC. Its translation: CASSLQVRGEQYF.

This clone has just a few counts. CDR3 region: CASSQFQGVLTDTQYF. CDR3 sequence (DNA): TGTGCCAGCAGCCAGTTTCAGGGGGTCCTCACAGATACGCAGTATTTT. This chain joins TRBV14 and TRBJ2-3; 7 bases are shared with TRBD1. V lost 3 bases, J lost 2 bases, and 8 bases stayed unmatched. Looked up from germline, CDR1 is SGHDN and CDR2 is FVKESK. The CDR3 extends over 16 amino acids.

This chain links TRBV2 with TRBJ1-6; 7 bases map to TRBD1. Trimming at V came to 6 bases and at J to 10 bases, leaving 12 bases not matched to a gene. The length of the CDR3 is 15 residues. From germline, CDR1 is SNHLY and CDR2 FYNNEI. The CDR3 DNA follows: TGTGCCAGCAGAGGTTCAGGGGACAGTGGGTCACCCCTCCACTTT. Translated, it gives CASRGSGDSGSPLHF. Variable domain in full (rest from reference TRBV2 and TRBJ1-6): EPEVTQTPSHQVTQMGQEVILRCVPISNHLYFYWYRQILGQKVEFLVSFYNNEISEKSEIFDDQFSVERPDGSNFTLKIRSTKLEDSAMYFCASRGSGDSGSPLHFGNGTRLTVT.